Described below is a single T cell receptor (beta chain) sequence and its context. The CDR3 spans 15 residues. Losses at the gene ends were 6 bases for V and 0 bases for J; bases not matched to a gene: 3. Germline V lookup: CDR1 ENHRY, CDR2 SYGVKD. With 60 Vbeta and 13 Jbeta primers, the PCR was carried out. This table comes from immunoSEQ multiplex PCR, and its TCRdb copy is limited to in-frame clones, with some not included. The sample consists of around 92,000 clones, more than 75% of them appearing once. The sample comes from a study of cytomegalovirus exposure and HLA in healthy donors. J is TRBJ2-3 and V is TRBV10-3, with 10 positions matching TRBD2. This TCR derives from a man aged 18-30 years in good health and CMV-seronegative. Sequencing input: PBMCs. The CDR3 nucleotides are TGTGCCATCAGCAAACTAGCGGGGAGCACAGATACGCAGTATTTT. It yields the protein CAISKLAGSTDTQYF.